This T cell receptor (beta chain) originates from a study of T cell responses to AZD1222 COVID-19 vaccine. Study-wide results and limits: Donors in the cohort were predominantly white British and more often female, and clonal diversity was possibly underestimated. There were vaccine-associated CD4 TCRs across spike, dominant at 160-218 and 743-854.

V lost 2 bases and J lost 4, with 12 bases in between. Germline V gene lookup returns CDR1 LGHDT and CDR2 YNNKEL (reference sequence). CDR3 length: 14 amino acids. Clones were sequenced by immunoSEQ multiplex PCR, and TCRdb holds only the in-frame ones, with some missing. Among over 95,000 clones listed, approximately 89% were seen once. About this clone itself: Its antigen is still unknown.

The J gene is TRBJ2-7, the V gene TRBV3-1 (or the pseudogene TRBV3-2); tentatively, D is TRBD1 (5 bases). The sample here was peripheral blood, taken on day 0 of AZD1222 vaccination. This TCR derives from an adult in good health. The CDR3 coding sequence is TGTGCCAGCAGCCAATCAGGGTCAGGATACGAGCAGTACTTC. Its protein product is CASSQSGSGYEQYF.